Listed here are 32 T cell receptor beta chains from one sample, sequenced in a study of cytomegalovirus exposure and HLA in healthy donors. Libraries were prepared by immunoSEQ multiplex PCR; TCRdb keeps only in-frame clonotypes and omits some of them. The sample holds 150,000 to 200,000 clones, about four fifths seen once. The material sequenced was PBMCs. The receptors were gathered from a man younger than 30 in good health and CMV-seropositive.

The chain uses TRBV29-1 and TRBJ2-3; TRBD2 matches at 7 bases. V trimming: 0 bases; J trimming: 8 bases; junction bases outside the gene matches: 5. This CDR3 has 13 amino acids. Germline V lookup: CDR1 SQVTM, CDR2 ANQGSEA. The CDR3 DNA follows: TGCAGCGTTGAAGATCGTGGGGGGGGTACGCAGTATTTT. It translates to CSVEDRGGGTQYF.

This sequence joins TRBV2 and TRBJ2-3; TRBD2 might be the D (5 bases). The germline V gene encodes CDR1 SNHLY and CDR2 FYNNEI. The CDR3 runs to 18 residues. V shed 7 bases and J shed 4 bases, with 27 bases lying between them. CDR3 DNA sequence: TGTGCCAGCATCAGGAGCCCAGAGAGGGCATACGGCTCAGATACGCAGTATTTT. It encodes CASIRSPERAYGSDTQYF.

CDR3 bases: TGTGCCAGTAGAGGAAGGCGTGGGCAGGGTCTGAATCAGCCCCAGCATTTT. Residues: CASRGRRGQGLNQPQHF. The chain couples TRBV19 to TRBJ1-5; TRBD1 is a possible D gene (5 bases). V was clipped by 6 bases and J by 4 bases, with 22 bases between them. Germline V gene data show CDR1 as LNHDA and CDR2 as SQIVND (reference sequence). The CDR3 covers 17 residues.

V usage is TRBV28 and J usage is TRBJ1-3, with a weak D call TRBD1 (5 bases). CDR1 MDHEN and CDR2 SYDVKM come from the germline V gene. This CDR3 has 14 residues. Trimming shortened V by 7 bases and J by 4 bases, and 14 bases separated the two germline ends. CDR3 loop: CASTGGVSGNTIYF. The CDR3 DNA is TGTGCCAGCACAGGAGGGGTCTCCGGAAACACCATATATTTT.

In DNA form, the CDR3 reads TGTGCCACCAGCAGTGCAGTGGGGCCCTCCTACGAGCAGTACTTC. It codes for CATSSAVGPSYEQYF. V and J are TRBV15 and TRBJ2-7; possible D gene TRBD1, 5 bases. CDR3 length equals 15 residues. The germline V gene encodes CDR1 LNHNV and CDR2 YYDKDF (reference sequence). Trimming took 3 bases from V and 0 from J, leaving 12 bases between them.

The rearrangement links TRBV10-1 to TRBJ1-4, with D unclear. This CDR3 region has 13 residues. Looked up from germline, CDR1 is WNHNN and CDR2 is SYGVQD (reference sequence). The ends were cut back, 9 bases at V and 2 bases at J, with 10 bases in the middle. The CDR3 coding sequence is TGCGCCAGTAGAAGTCCGACTAATGAAAAACTGTTTTTT. Its translation is CASRSPTNEKLFF.

The chain combines TRBV5-6 with TRBJ2-2; D remains ambiguous. Germline V CDR1 and CDR2: SGHDT, YYEEEE. V lost 4 bases and J 1 base, leaving 8 bases between the germline ends. The CDR3 runs 14 residues. For the CDR3, the DNA is TGTGCCAGCAGCCGCGCCTGGAACACCGGGGAGCTGTTTTTT. This sequence encodes CASSRAWNTGELFF.

This clone was counted once. The chain combines TRBV9 with TRBJ2-4; 7 bases match TRBD1. V shed 4 bases and J 3 bases; nucleotides not matched to a gene: 10. There are 16 residues in the CDR3. Per the germline V gene, CDR1 is SGDLS and CDR2 is YYNGEE. The CDR3 here is CASSSPRDSFKNIQYF. The CDR3 region has the DNA TGTGCCAGCAGCTCCCCCCGGGACAGCTTCAAAAACATTCAGTACTTC.

V is TRBV14 and J is TRBJ1-2, with D tentatively TRBD1 (5 bases). V shed 1 base and J shed 7 bases, with 13 bases lying between them. Germline V CDR1 and CDR2: SGHDN, FVKESK. CDR3 length: 14 amino acids. The CDR3 is CASSQVGRAGGYTF. CDR3 in DNA: TGTGCCAGCAGCCAAGTGGGCAGGGCAGGTGGCTACACCTTC.

This chain links TRBV28 with TRBJ2-7, with D unresolved. V was clipped by 4 bases and J by 3 bases, with 16 bases between them. CDR3 length: 15 residues. CDR1 and CDR2 (germline): MDHEN, SYDVKM. CDR3 nucleotides: TGTGCCAGCAGTTCCCCGCGGCGCTCACTCTACGAGCAGTACTTC. Translated, it gives CASSSPRRSLYEQYF.

This clone was observed a handful of times. The chain uses TRBV30 and TRBJ1-5; D is ambiguous. Trimming shortened V by 0 bases and J by 5 bases, and 8 bases separated the two germline ends. This CDR3 has 13 amino acids. The germline gives CDR1 GTSNPN, CDR2 SVGIG (reference sequence). The CDR3 region has the DNA TGTGCCTGGAGTGTGTCAGTATATCAGCCCCAGCATTTT. This codes for CAWSVSVYQPQHF.

This clone has just a few counts. This rearrangement joins TRBV6-1 to TRBJ2-7, with D perhaps matching TRBD2 (6 bases). The V gene's germline CDR1 is MNHNS and CDR2 SASEGT. The CDR3 covers 12 residues. Deletions cut 8 bases from V and 4 bases from J, with 12 bases between. CDR3 sequence (DNA): TGTGCCAGCCGGGGGACCTTATACGAGCAGTACTTC. Translated, it gives CASRGTLYEQYF.

This chain uses TRBV9 with TRBJ2-1; the D is unclear. V lost 0 bases and J 5 bases, leaving 12 bases between the germline ends. The CDR3 spans 15 residues. Germline V gene lookup returns CDR1 SGDLS and CDR2 YYNGEE. This CDR3 is CASSVALSKDNEQFF. The CDR3, as DNA: TGTGCCAGCAGCGTAGCTCTGAGTAAAGACAATGAGCAGTTCTTC.

The J gene is TRBJ2-7, the V gene TRBV4-2, with 11 positions matching TRBD1. Germline CDR1 is LGHNA and CDR2 is YNFKEQ. V lost 4 bases, J lost 0 bases, and 2 bases stayed unmatched. The CDR3 length is 15 residues. The CDR3 loop is CASSRDRGVSYEQYF. The CDR3 coding sequence is TGTGCCAGCAGCCGGGACAGGGGGGTCTCCTACGAGCAGTACTTC.

This CDR3 reads CASSSSGIPSYEQYF. DNA for the CDR3: TGTGCCAGCAGTTCTAGCGGGATCCCCTCCTACGAGCAGTACTTC. The rearrangement uses TRBV27 and TRBJ2-7; 9 nucleotides align to TRBD2. The CDR3 is made up of 15 amino acids. Unmatched junction bases numbered 4, after V lost 4 bases and J lost 0 bases. CDR1 and CDR2 (germline): MNHEY, SMNVEV (reference sequence).

The rearrangement joins TRBV25-1 to TRBJ2-3, with 11 bases fitting TRBD2. V shed 9 bases, J shed 3 bases, and the junction held 5 bases outside the gene matches. CDR3 length: 14 residues. Germline V lookup: CDR1 MGHDK, CDR2 SYGVNS. The CDR3 DNA reads TGTGCCAGTAGCGGGAGGGCCGGGACAGATACGCAGTATTTT. Residues: CASSGRAGTDTQYF.

V and J are TRBV7-9 and TRBJ2-1; 15 nucleotides agree with TRBD2. J was trimmed by 10 bases and V by 6 bases; bases with no gene match: 13. This CDR3 comprises 17 residues. Germline-derived CDR1 and CDR2 are SEHNR and FQNEAQ (reference sequence). The chain's CDR3 is CASSGGTSGRPAREQFF. The CDR3 bases are TGTGCCAGCAGTGGAGGGACTAGCGGGAGGCCCGCGAGAGAGCAGTTCTTC.

The chain is built from TRBV9 and TRBJ2-2; tentative D call: TRBD2 (6 bases). From germline, CDR1 is SGDLS and CDR2 YYNGEE. This CDR3 is 12 amino acids long. V lost 3 bases and J lost 8, with 8 bases in between. The CDR3 protein is CASSALAGELFF. For the CDR3, the DNA is TGTGCCAGCAGCGCACTAGCTGGGGAGCTGTTTTTT.

The rearrangement uses TRBV6-6 and TRBJ2-1; 12 bases are a match to TRBD2. This CDR3 is 14 amino acids long. CDR1 MNHNY and CDR2 SVGAGI come from the germline V gene (reference sequence). V dropped 7 bases and J dropped 10; count of bases not matched to a gene: 8. CDR3 residues: CASKRTSGIGEQFF. In DNA form, the CDR3 reads TGTGCCAGCAAGCGGACTAGCGGGATCGGGGAGCAGTTCTTC.

V and J are TRBV6-5 and TRBJ2-2, with TRBD2 matching 8 bases. From germline, CDR1 is MNHEY and CDR2 SVGAGI. This CDR3 comprises 16 residues. J was trimmed by 4 bases and V by 2 bases; bases with no gene match: 6. CDR3 DNA sequence: TGTGCCAGCAGTTACCTGGGGAGCGGGAGCACCGGGGAGCTGTTTTTT. It yields the protein CASSYLGSGSTGELFF.

The CDR3 region has the DNA TGTGCCAGCAGTTCCCAAGCGGTAACCGTGAATGAGCAGTTCTTC. Amino acids: CASSSQAVTVNEQFF. This chain uses TRBV28 with TRBJ2-1, with a weak D call TRBD2 (5 bases). V was clipped by 4 bases and J by 7 bases, with 17 bases between them. This CDR3 region has 15 residues. The germline CDR1 and CDR2 sequences are MDHEN and SYDVKM.

The chain recombines TRBV7-2 with TRBJ2-3; 7 positions agree with TRBD2. Germline V gene lookup returns CDR1 SGHTA and CDR2 FQGNSA. V was clipped by 2 bases and J by 8 bases; unmatched bases: 10. The CDR3 has 15 amino acids. The CDR3 nucleotides are TGTGCCAGCAGCTTAAGGGAGGGACCCGGGGGTACGCAGTATTTT. This encodes CASSLREGPGGTQYF.

CDR3: CASSFSADTTDTQYF. The CDR3 DNA follows: TGTGCCAGTAGTTTCTCTGCGGATACCACAGATACGCAGTATTTT. The chain has TRBV19 and TRBJ2-3; no definite D call. The CDR3 length is 15 residues. Looked up from germline, CDR1 is LNHDA and CDR2 is SQIVND (reference sequence). V was shortened by 5 bases and J by 2 bases, with 14 bases between the two germline ends.

This clone was seen just once. CDR3 in amino acids: CASSLKGAPKNIQYF. The CDR3 DNA follows: TGTGCCAGCAGCCTCAAAGGGGCGCCCAAAAACATTCAGTACTTC. The chain is built from TRBV28 and TRBJ2-4; possibly TRBD1 for D (5 bases). The V end was cut by 6 bases, the J end by 2 bases, with 14 bases between. Germline V gives CDR1 MDHEN, CDR2 SYDVKM. The CDR3 spans 15 residues. Based on the CDR3 plus reference TRBV28 and TRBJ2-4, the full variable domain is DVKVTQSSRYLVKRTGEKVFLECVQDMDHENMFWYRQDPGLGLRLIYFSYDVKMKEKGDIPEGYSVSREKKERFSLILESASTNQTSMYLCASSLKGAPKNIQYFGAGTRLSVL.

This clone was observed a single time. The V call is TRBV27, the J call TRBJ1-3; D remains unclear. Germline assignment: CDR1 MNHEY and CDR2 SMNVEV (reference sequence). Trimming removed 3 bases from V and 0 bases from J, with 12 bases in between. CDR3 length equals 16 residues. The CDR3 bases are TGTGCCAGCAGTTTTGGGCTGCCCAGCTCTGGAAACACCATATATTTT. Translation gives CASSFGLPSSGNTIYF.

Only a few counts were recorded for this clone. This sequence joins TRBV30 and TRBJ1-2; 9 bases map to TRBD1. Germline V gene lookup returns CDR1 GTSNPN and CDR2 SVGIG (reference sequence). V gave up 2 bases and J gave up 6 bases; unmatched junction bases: 4. This CDR3 has 13 residues. CDR3 nucleotide sequence: TGTGCCTGGAGTACCCGGACAGGGGATGGCTACACCTTC. Its protein product is CAWSTRTGDGYTF.

This chain joins TRBV4-2 and TRBJ1-1; 9 bases line up with TRBD1. J lost 4 bases, V lost 3 bases, and 6 bases had no gene match. The CDR3 sequence is 15 residues long. Germline CDR1 LGHNA, CDR2 YNFKEQ. The CDR3 DNA reads TGTGCCAGCAGCCAGTCGGGACAGGGCAGCACTGAAGCTTTCTTT. Translation gives CASSQSGQGSTEAFF.

The chain has TRBV7-9 and TRBJ2-3, with D possibly matching TRBD1 (5 bases). V lost 2 bases and J 0 bases, leaving 12 bases between the germline ends. Looked up from germline, CDR1 is SEHNR and CDR2 is FQNEAQ (reference sequence). This CDR3 comprises 16 residues. Written as DNA, the CDR3 is TGTGCCAGCAGCTTAATCGCAGGACAAAGCACAGATACGCAGTATTTT. Translated, it gives CASSLIAGQSTDTQYF.

This chain joins TRBV5-1 and TRBJ2-5, with 7 bases identical to TRBD2. The CDR3 is made up of 14 amino acids. Germline CDR1 reads SGHRS; CDR2 reads YFSETQ. After removal of 4 bases from V and 2 bases from J, the junction contained 5 bases not matched to a gene. CDR3 nucleotide sequence: TGCGCCAGCAGCCCGTTGGGGGGGCAAGAGACCCAGTACTTC. Translated, it gives CASSPLGGQETQYF.

The chain uses TRBV27 and TRBJ2-7; perhaps TRBD2 as D (5 bases). CDR3 length: 15 residues. Germline assignment: CDR1 MNHEY and CDR2 SMNVEV (reference sequence). The ends were cut back, 5 bases at V and 3 bases at J, with 17 bases in the middle. In DNA form, the CDR3 reads TGTGCCAGCAGTCCTTTACTAGTAGGATTCTACGAGCAGTACTTC. This gives the protein CASSPLLVGFYEQYF.

The rearrangement joins TRBV19 to TRBJ1-5, with a possible D match to TRBD1 (5 bases). This CDR3 is built from 15 residues. Germline V gene lookup returns CDR1 LNHDA and CDR2 SQIVND (reference sequence). V lost 5 bases and J 5 bases, leaving 16 bases between the germline ends. CDR3: CASSPIGQVDQPQHF. In DNA, the CDR3 is TGTGCCAGTAGTCCGATAGGACAAGTCGATCAGCCCCAGCATTTT.

This chain links TRBV27 with TRBJ2-3; D unclear. Trimming stripped 5 bases from V and 4 bases from J, with 7 bases between. Germline CDR1 and CDR2: MNHEY and SMNVEV (reference sequence). The CDR3 is made up of 12 amino acids. The CDR3 spells CASSPDPDTQYF. The CDR3 region has the DNA TGTGCCAGCAGTCCAGATCCAGATACGCAGTATTTT.